The present entry profiles one TCR beta chain with its context. The target antigen is unknown. The data stem from a study of a mutant IDH1 vaccine in newly diagnosed glioma. The time point was: week 35, safety follow-up. The study gave 300 ug of mutant IDH1 20-mer peptide per vaccine dose, with topical imiquimod. Repertoires were generated with immunoSEQ multiplex PCR, while TCRdb's copy carries only in-frame clones and drops some. The repertoire consists of fewer than 30,000 clones, with less than 90% occurring once and the leading ten covering about 33%. Germline lookup yields CDR1 SGDLS and CDR2 YYNGEE. With 0 bases removed from V and 0 bases from J, the gap between germline ends came to 10 bases. The CDR3 runs to 16 residues.

The rearrangement uses TRBV9 and TRBJ2-1, with a possible D match to TRBD2 (5 bases). The receptor comes from a man aged 30 to 45 with glioma. The sequenced sample was PBMCs, obtained from a glioma patient whose treatment included an IDH1 peptide vaccine. For the CDR3, the DNA is TGTGCCAGCAGCGTAGCGGCTAGCCGCTCCTACAATGAGCAGTTCTTC. The encoded protein is CASSVAASRSYNEQFF.